This TCR beta chain was captured in a study of cytomegalovirus exposure and HLA in healthy donors. Findings and limits, study-wide: The study recorded 150 to 200 TCR beta chains that were cytomegalovirus-associated.

Method: immunoSEQ multiplex PCR; TCRdb's copy keeps in-frame clones and lacks some. The table records 180,000 or so clones, about nine tenths of them present only once. Trimming cost V 6 bases and J 6 bases; bases outside gene matches: 15. The CDR3 is made up of 18 amino acids. The germline V gene encodes CDR1 MDHEN and CDR2 SYDVKM. A word on this clone: Its specificity is unknown.

This sequence joins TRBV28 and TRBJ2-1; 12 bases fit TRBD2. This sequence originates from a man between 25 and 39 years old in good health and CMV-seropositive. Material: PBMCs. In DNA, the CDR3 is TGTGCCAGCAGCTTAGGGGCTAGCGGGGGGGCCTGGTTCAATGAGCAGTTCTTC. Encoded protein: CASSLGASGGAWFNEQFF. Complete variable domain (other parts from reference TRBV28 and TRBJ2-1): DVKVTQSSRYLVKRTGEKVFLECVQDMDHENMFWYRQDPGLGLRLIYFSYDVKMKEKGDIPEGYSVSREKKERFSLILESASTNQTSMYLCASSLGASGGAWFNEQFFGPGTRLTVL.